Described below is a single TCR beta chain sequence and its context. Antigen unknown. The J segment lost 0 bases and the V segment lost 0 bases, leaving 14 bases of the junction unmatched. CDR3 length: 20 residues. Germline CDR1 is SGDLS and CDR2 is YYNGEE. A multiplex PCR was run with 60 Vbeta primers and 13 Jbeta primers. Here immunoSEQ multiplex PCR was the method, and the copy in TCRdb shows in-frame clones only, minus some. This sample has nearly 110,000 clones, with more than 65% found just once. These data belong to a study of cytomegalovirus exposure and HLA in healthy donors. Though nominally healthy at sampling, donors likely had unrecorded immune exposures. The study, taken as a whole, reports: One variant, a missense change in DCLRE1C, was linked in a later analysis to TCR beta V- and J-gene trimming. The authors later found TCR association rates varying by HLA locus, with DRB1 most and HLA-C fewest.

The clonotype was recovered from a man aged 25 to 40 in good health and CMV-seronegative. The rearrangement links TRBV9 to TRBJ2-3; TRBD1 aligns across 9 bases. Input material: PBMCs. The CDR3 reads CASSVARTGDTNPSTDTQYF. The CDR3 DNA reads as TGTGCCAGCAGCGTAGCGCGGACAGGGGACACGAATCCCAGCACAGATACGCAGTATTTT.